This T cell receptor (beta chain) is from a study of T cells in Graves' hyperthyroidism and ophthalmopathy. Amplification of TCR beta CDR3 regions was performed using RNA transcripts as template. The HTBI primer set served for first-round RT-PCR of the TCR CDR3. From the multiplex PCR reads, TCRdb called clonotypes with MiXCR, one entry per CDR3 protein. This sample yields about 300,000 distinct CDR3 sequences, of which 12% to 15% are seen a single time; 7.9% belongs to the top ten. This clonotype was detected many times. This CDR3 has 15 amino acids. Per germline, CDR1 SNHLY and CDR2 FYNNEI. J lost 5 bases, V lost 4 bases, and 7 bases had no gene match.

The sequence came from a woman between 35 and 50 years old with Graves' hyperthyroidism. Sample: blood. V and J are TRBV2 and TRBJ2-2; TRBD1 aligns across 7 bases. The CDR3 DNA sequence: TGTGCCAGCAGTGTAAGGGGGCAACGAACCGGGGAGCTGTTTTTT. Amino acids: CASSVRGQRTGELFF.